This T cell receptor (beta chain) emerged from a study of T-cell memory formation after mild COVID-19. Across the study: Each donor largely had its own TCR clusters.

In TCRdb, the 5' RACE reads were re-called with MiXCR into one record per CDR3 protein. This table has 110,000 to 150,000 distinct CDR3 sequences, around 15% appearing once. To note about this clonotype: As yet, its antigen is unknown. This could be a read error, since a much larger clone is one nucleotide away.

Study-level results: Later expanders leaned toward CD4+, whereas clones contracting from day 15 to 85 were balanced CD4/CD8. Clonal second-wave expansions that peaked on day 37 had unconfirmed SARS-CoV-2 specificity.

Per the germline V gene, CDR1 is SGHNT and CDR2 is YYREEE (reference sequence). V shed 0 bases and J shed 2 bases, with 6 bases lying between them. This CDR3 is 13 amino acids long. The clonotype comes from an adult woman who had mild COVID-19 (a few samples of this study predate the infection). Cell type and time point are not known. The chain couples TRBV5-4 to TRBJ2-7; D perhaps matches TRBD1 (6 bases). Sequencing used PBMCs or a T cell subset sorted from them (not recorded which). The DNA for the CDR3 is TGTGCCAGCAGCTTGGAGGGGGCCTACGAGCAGTACTTC. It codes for CASSLEGAYEQYF.